The 29 T cell receptor beta chains listed next were all sequenced from one sample in a study of blood T cell repertoires in COVID-19. The data were produced by immunoSEQ multiplex PCR, yet TCRdb's version contains in-frame clones alone and is incomplete. The table has roughly 100,000 clones, about 75% seen once. Sample: peripheral blood. The origin of the receptors is a woman between 65 and 79 years old with acute or convalescent COVID-19.

This sequence joins TRBV18 and TRBJ1-4; D remains ambiguous. This CDR3 contains 14 residues. V shed 1 base and J shed 8 bases, with 11 bases lying between them. Per germline, CDR1 KGHSH and CDR2 LQKENI. In DNA, the CDR3 is TGTGCCAGCTCACCACGGGCCCTAACGGAAAAACTGTTTTTT. Translating it yields CASSPRALTEKLFF. Complete variable domain (other parts from reference TRBV18 and TRBJ1-4): NAGVMQNPRHLVRRRGQEARLRCSPMKGHSHVYWYRQLPEEGLKFMVYLQKENIIDESGMPKERFSAEFPKEGPSILRIQQVVRGDSAAYFCASSPRALTEKLFFGSGTQLSVL.

The chain couples TRBV7-2 to TRBJ2-3, with 12 bases fitting TRBD2. Germline V gene sequence: CDR1 SGHTA, CDR2 FQGNSA. V gave up 5 bases and J gave up 2 bases; unmatched junction bases: 11. This CDR3 is built from 18 residues. The CDR3 loop reads CASSIGLAGTGPTDTQYF. CDR3 nucleotide sequence: TGTGCCAGCAGCATTGGACTAGCGGGGACGGGGCCCACAGATACGCAGTATTTT.

J is TRBJ1-1 and V is TRBV19; D ambiguous. The V gene's germline CDR1 is LNHDA and CDR2 SQIVND (reference sequence). V gave up 5 bases and J gave up 3 bases, with 13 bases separating them. This CDR3 has 14 amino acids. CDR3 bases: TGTGCCAGTAGTCTCCGACGGCGGGACACTGAAGCTTTCTTT. It specifies CASSLRRRDTEAFF.

The chain couples TRBV5-1 to TRBJ2-2; 9 bases line up with TRBD1. Trimming cost V 4 bases and J 0 bases; bases outside gene matches: 4. This CDR3 has 16 residues. Germline loops: CDR1 SGHRS, CDR2 YFSETQ. CDR3 in DNA: TGCGCCAGCAGCGACCGACAGGGGGCGAACACCGGGGAGCTGTTTTTT. Translation: CASSDRQGANTGELFF.

The chain links TRBV5-1 to TRBJ2-7; D may be TRBD2 (5 bases). The germline CDR1 and CDR2 sequences are SGHRS and YFSETQ. This CDR3 has 13 residues. V shed 7 bases and J shed 2 bases, with 13 bases lying between them. The CDR3 DNA is TGCGCCAGCCGCCCCGTCGGGGCCTACGAGCAGTACTTC. This encodes CASRPVGAYEQYF.

The chain combines TRBV30 with TRBJ2-3; D is uncertain. The CDR3 is 13 residues long. The germline CDR1 and CDR2 sequences are GTSNPN and SVGIG (reference sequence). V lost 4 bases and J 1 base, leaving 9 bases between the germline ends. CDR3 coding DNA: TGTGCCTGGAACGACGCGGGCACAGATACGCAGTATTTT. This gives the protein CAWNDAGTDTQYF.

This chain uses TRBV7-9 with TRBJ2-5; TRBD2 matches 9 bases. CDR1 is SEHNR and CDR2 is FQNEAQ in the germline V gene (reference sequence). J was trimmed by 5 bases and V by 3 bases; bases with no gene match: 4. The CDR3 totals 14 residues. This CDR3 is CASSFASGVETQYF. The CDR3 bases are TGTGCCAGCAGCTTTGCTAGCGGGGTGGAGACCCAGTACTTC. Together with reference TRBV7-9 and TRBJ2-5, the CDR3 gives the full variable domain: DTGVSQNPRHKITKRGQNVTFRCDPISEHNRLYWYRQTLGQGPEFLTYFQNEAQLEKSRLLSDRFSAERPKGSFSTLEIQRTEQGDSAMYLCASSFASGVETQYFGPGTRLLVL.

This clone was recorded only once. V and J are TRBV27 and TRBJ1-1; the match to TRBD1 covers 10 bases. V gave up 4 bases and J gave up 1 base; unmatched junction bases: 9. The CDR3 extends over 17 amino acids. The germline V gene encodes CDR1 MNHEY and CDR2 SMNVEV (reference sequence). CDR3 sequence (DNA): TGTGCCAGCAGTTCCACGGACAGGGGGTATCGGAACACTGAAGCTTTCTTT. This translates into CASSSTDRGYRNTEAFF.

The chain uses TRBV18 and TRBJ2-6; 9 positions match TRBD1. V dropped 2 bases and J dropped 2; count of bases not matched to a gene: 4. The V gene's germline CDR1 is KGHSH and CDR2 LQKENI. The CDR3 length is 17 residues. In nucleotides, the CDR3 is TGTGCCAGCTCACCAAGATGGGACAGGGCTGGGGCCAACGTCCTGACTTTC. This sequence encodes CASSPRWDRAGANVLTF.

This clone was seen repeatedly, ten times or more. The J gene is TRBJ2-1, the V gene TRBV5-1; no definite D call. The V end lost 0 bases, the J end lost 7 bases, and 14 bases lay between the germline ends. Germline V gene lookup returns CDR1 SGHRS and CDR2 YFSETQ. The CDR3 contains 15 residues. The CDR3, as DNA: TGCGCCAGCAGCTTGGGCGACTTCGGTCGGAATGAGCAGTTCTTC. Translating it yields CASSLGDFGRNEQFF.

The J gene is TRBJ2-7, the V gene TRBV5-6, with D possibly being TRBD1 (6 bases). The germline V gene encodes CDR1 SGHDT and CDR2 YYEEEE. V lost 2 bases and J lost 6, with 9 bases in between. The CDR3 totals 12 residues. The chain's CDR3 is CASSFLGAEQYF. The CDR3 DNA is TGTGCCAGCAGCTTCCTGGGGGCCGAGCAGTACTTC.

The V and J genes are TRBV7-2 and TRBJ1-1, with 7 bases aligning to TRBD1. Germline CDR1 SGHTA, CDR2 FQGNSA. The CDR3 spans 13 residues. V dropped 3 bases and J dropped 7; count of bases not matched to a gene: 5. CDR3 protein: CASSFLDRVEAFF. CDR3 DNA: TGTGCCAGCAGCTTCCTCGACAGGGTTGAAGCTTTCTTT.

The J gene is TRBJ2-1, the V gene TRBV24-1, with 8 bases lining up with TRBD1. This CDR3 contains 14 residues. Trimming at V came to 6 bases and at J to 7 bases, leaving 7 bases not matched to a gene. CDR1 is KGHDR and CDR2 is SFDVKD in the germline V gene. The chain's CDR3 is CATSSGGKENEQFF. In DNA form, the CDR3 reads TGTGCCACCAGTTCAGGGGGCAAAGAGAATGAGCAGTTCTTC.

The chain uses TRBV6-1 and TRBJ2-5; a possible D gene is TRBD2 (7 bases). Germline loops: CDR1 MNHNS, CDR2 SASEGT. V gave up 5 bases and J gave up 4 bases, with 17 bases separating them. The CDR3 runs to 15 residues. Here the CDR3 reads CASSSRGGRRETQYF. The CDR3 nucleotides read TGTGCCAGCAGTTCGAGGGGGGGGCGCCGAGAGACCCAGTACTTC.

The chain combines TRBV6-1 with TRBJ1-2; D gene uncertain. The CDR3 length is 15 residues. Germline-derived CDR1 and CDR2 are MNHNS and SASEGT. With 0 bases removed from V and 4 bases from J, the gap between germline ends came to 12 bases. The CDR3 DNA sequence: TGTGCCAGCAGTGAAGCCGCGGGTTTGGCCTATGGCTACACCTTC. Translated, it gives CASSEAAGLAYGYTF.

This clone has a handful of counts. The chain employs TRBV27 and TRBJ1-5, with 9 bases identical to TRBD1. The CDR3 is 16 amino acids. Looked up from germline, CDR1 is MNHEY and CDR2 is SMNVEV (reference sequence). Trimming at V came to 5 bases and at J to 3 bases, leaving 8 bases not matched to a gene. The CDR3 DNA reads as TGTGCCAGCAGTCCATATGGGACAGGGCTCAATCAGCCCCAGCATTTT. Its translation: CASSPYGTGLNQPQHF.

The rearrangement uses TRBV20-1 and TRBJ1-2; D might be TRBD1 (6 bases). This CDR3 is 16 amino acids long. Trimming pared 3 bases from V and 3 bases from J, leaving 20 bases between. CDR1 DFQATT and CDR2 SNEGSKA come from the germline V gene (reference sequence). DNA of the CDR3: TGCAGTGCTAGTCCTGACGTGGTCAAGGGGGACTATGGCTACACCTTC. Translated: CSASPDVVKGDYGYTF.

This chain links TRBV5-4 with TRBJ1-2; D uncertain. The CDR3 loop spans 15 amino acids. Germline CDR1 reads SGHNT; CDR2 reads YYREEE (reference sequence). V dropped 0 bases and J dropped 4 bases, with 13 bases sitting between them. This chain's CDR3 is CASSLDTGLGYGYTF. The DNA for the CDR3 is TGTGCCAGCAGCTTGGATACGGGATTGGGCTATGGCTACACCTTC.

The chain has TRBV2 and TRBJ1-4; D gene uncertain. This CDR3 has 13 residues. CDR1 and CDR2 (germline): SNHLY, FYNNEI. With 5 bases removed from V and 8 bases from J, the gap between germline ends came to 12 bases. CDR3 nucleotide sequence: TGTGCCAGCAGTATGGGTCTCGGGGAAAAACTGTTTTTT. It translates to CASSMGLGEKLFF.

This chain joins TRBV6-1 and TRBJ1-4; D perhaps matches TRBD1 (5 bases). The CDR3 loop spans 15 amino acids. Germline V lookup: CDR1 MNHNS, CDR2 SASEGT. The V end was cut by 3 bases, the J end by 7 bases, with 15 bases between. As DNA, the CDR3 is TGTGCCAGCAGTGATCGTCGGGGGTCGGGTGAAAAACTGTTTTTT. This translates into CASSDRRGSGEKLFF.

The chain carries TRBV27 and TRBJ2-5; 9 bases match TRBD1. The CDR3 length is 14 residues. Germline CDR1 MNHEY, CDR2 SMNVEV (reference sequence). With V trimmed by 5 bases and J by 4 bases, 5 bases remained unmatched. The CDR3 DNA is TGTGCCAGCAGTACCCGACAGGGGGGAGAGACCCAGTACTTC. Translation gives CASSTRQGGETQYF.

The chain couples TRBV7-2 to TRBJ1-6, with TRBD1 matching 8 bases. In germline, CDR1 is SGHTA, CDR2 FQGNSA. The CDR3 loop spans 17 amino acids. V lost 2 bases and J lost 4; bases outside the gene matches: 7. CDR3 amino acids: CASSLRMGQVYNSPLHF. The DNA of the CDR3 is TGTGCCAGCAGCTTACGCATGGGACAGGTTTATAATTCACCCCTCCACTTT.

The chain employs TRBV29-1 and TRBJ2-7; a possible D gene is TRBD1 (5 bases). CDR1 SQVTM and CDR2 ANQGSEA come from the germline V gene. Deletions cut 6 bases from V and 6 bases from J, with 18 bases between. The CDR3 has 13 amino acids. The CDR3 coding sequence is TGCAGCGTGCAACAGGACACCCGAGGCGAGCAGTACTTC. As protein: CSVQQDTRGEQYF.

The chain uses TRBV6-1 and TRBJ1-2, with a tentative D call TRBD1 (5 bases). The CDR3 runs 14 residues. Between the trimmed V and J ends, which lost 0 bases and 8 bases, there was a span of 13 bases. The V gene's germline CDR1 is MNHNS and CDR2 SASEGT. CDR3 protein: CASSEAAGLYGYTF. In DNA, the CDR3 is TGTGCCAGCAGTGAAGCGGCAGGGCTGTACGGCTACACCTTC.

This rearrangement joins TRBV7-9 to TRBJ2-7; 10 bases match TRBD1. CDR1 and CDR2 (germline): SEHNR, FQNEAQ (reference sequence). This CDR3 has 15 residues. The ends lost 5 bases at V and 5 bases at J; junction bases unmatched: 9. CDR3 region: CASSPRGTGANEQYF. The CDR3 DNA reads TGTGCCAGCAGCCCTCGGGGGACAGGGGCCAACGAGCAGTACTTC.

The chain combines TRBV6-2 or TRBV6-3 with TRBJ1-2; D is unclear. V was trimmed by 2 bases and J by 4 bases, leaving 8 bases between them. The CDR3 has 13 residues. Germline V gene lookup returns CDR1 MNHEY and CDR2 SVGEGT. CDR3 sequence reads: CASSYTDTYGYTF. The CDR3 bases are TGTGCCAGCAGTTACACAGACACCTATGGCTACACCTTC.

With respect to this clone: Other DNA variants within this sample encode the same CDR3. The chain recombines TRBV19 with TRBJ1-4, with 8 nucleotides matching TRBD1. Germline V gene data show CDR1 as LNHDA and CDR2 as SQIVND (reference sequence). Germline trimming cut 7 bases from V and 0 bases from J; bases unmatched to any gene: 4. This CDR3 has 15 amino acids. For the CDR3, the DNA is TGTGCCAGTACGGTGACAGGGGCAACTAATGAAAAACTGTTTTTT. Its translation: CASTVTGATNEKLFF.

The chain links TRBV10-1 to TRBJ1-2; 9 positions match TRBD1. The CDR3 runs 15 residues. The V gene end was trimmed by 0 bases and the J gene end by 4 bases; junction bases not matched to a gene: 3. CDR1 WNHNN and CDR2 SYGVQD come from the germline V gene (reference sequence). CDR3 region: CASSESTGGGYGYTF. The CDR3 coding sequence is TGCGCCAGCAGTGAGTCCACAGGGGGCGGCTATGGCTACACCTTC.

The gene calls are TRBV6-5 and TRBJ2-7, with a weak D call TRBD2 (6 bases). Between the trimmed V and J ends, which lost 6 bases and 6 bases, there was a span of 12 bases. The CDR3 contains 12 residues. Germline assignment: CDR1 MNHEY and CDR2 SVGAGI. CDR3: CASRAGPPEQYF. CDR3 bases: TGTGCCAGCAGGGCGGGACCCCCCGAGCAGTACTTC.